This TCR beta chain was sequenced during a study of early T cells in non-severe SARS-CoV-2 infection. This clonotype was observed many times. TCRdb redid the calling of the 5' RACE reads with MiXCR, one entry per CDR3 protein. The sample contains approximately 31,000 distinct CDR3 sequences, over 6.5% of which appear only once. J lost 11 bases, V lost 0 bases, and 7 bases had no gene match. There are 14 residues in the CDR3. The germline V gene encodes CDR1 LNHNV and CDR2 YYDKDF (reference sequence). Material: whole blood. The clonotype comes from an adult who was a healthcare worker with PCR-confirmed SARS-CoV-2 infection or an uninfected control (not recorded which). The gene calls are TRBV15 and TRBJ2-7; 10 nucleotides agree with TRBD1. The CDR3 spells CATSRDRDRGFEYF. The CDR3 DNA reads TGTGCCACCAGCAGAGATCGGGACAGGGGATTTGAGTACTTC.